This T cell receptor beta chain was retrieved from a study of blood T cell repertoires in COVID-19. Study-wide background: The United States, Italy and Spain were the sources of the acute and convalescent COVID-19 samples. Sources were T cells, B-cell-depleted T cells, or PBMCs; the material itself was cDNA or gDNA.

Original data processing: Scientists estimated how many nucleated cells there were by amplifying reference gene primers. Repertoires were generated with immunoSEQ multiplex PCR, while TCRdb's copy carries only in-frame clones and drops some. V, J and clone size reflect that table, while D and trimming were determined from the DNA. The table shows some 230,000 clones, with roughly 90% occurring only once. CDR3 length equals 15 residues. Trimming took off 0 bases at V and 5 bases at J, with 11 bases between the two ends. The germline gives CDR1 SNHLY, CDR2 FYNNEI. The source is a man aged 30 to 39 who had recovered from COVID-19. The V gene is TRBV2, the J gene TRBJ1-5; possible D gene TRBD1, 5 bases. Specimen: peripheral blood. For the CDR3, the DNA is TGTGCCAGCAGTGAAGCGGGCAGGGAGGATCAGCCCCAGCATTTT. This encodes CASSEAGREDQPQHF.